This is a list of T cell receptor beta chains from one sample in a study of OX40 agonist ivuxolimab in advanced cancers. Method: immunoSEQ multiplex PCR; TCRdb's copy keeps in-frame clones and lacks some. The profile shows fewer than 40,000 clones, roughly 79% of them singletons. The sequences come from CD4+ or CD8+ T cells sorted from blood, collected in a trial of the OX40 agonist ivuxolimab. The receptor set was obtained from an adult with an advanced solid tumor such as melanoma, head and neck, liver or kidney cancer. The CDR3 runs from the conserved cysteine through the conserved F or W.

>TRBV7-2
CASSPRTGMDGEQFF
>TRBV5-4
CASSMGRGTGNTGELFF
>TRBV5-4
CASSRDGFNEQFF
>TRBV5-1
CASSLGLASETQYF
>TRBV7-2
CASSLESGIPSYEQYF
>TRBV5-6
CASSLAGEWDTEAFF
>TRBV18
CASSSNEGVYGYTF
>TRBV5-1
CASRASGSWGWTLAGTDTQYF
>TRBV19
CASSIGQGTGSPLHF
>TRBV25-1
CASGGKGTENTEAFF
>TRBV11-2
CASSNRQGQYF
>TRBV6-5
CASSPEAFF
>TRBV18
CASSASVMDHGYTF
>TRBV9
CASSEGTGGPYEQYF
>TRBV11-2
CASSLLRSSGNTIYF
>TRBV5-4
CASRQGTAKETQYF
>TRBV19
CASSPPVNTEAFF
>TRBV11-2
CASSFWDRADEKLFF
>TRBV18
CASSPAGDTEAFF
>TRBV7-3
CASSRLGGASYEQYF
>TRBV30
CAWAGQNYGYTF
>TRBV2
CASSEFGRGQGAAGANVLTF
>TRBV5-3
CARSLDQPAGGWNEQFF
>TRBV7-9
CASSTGQGAYEQYF
>TRBV2
CASRGVSYNEQFF
>TRBV14
CASSQDGRTYEQYF
>TRBV5-1
CASSLNGAYGYTF
>TRBV5-4
CASSLQGWYYEQYF
>TRBV27
CASSASGTLTGELFF
>TRBV4-2
CASSQDRQIDHFGYTF
>TRBV6-1
CASSEEVFFRLGTGNTEAFF
>TRBV14
CASNPGTHSGANVLTF
>TRBV7-2
CASSPTGRISYGYTF
>TRBV7-2
CASSSGLAGGGGELFF
>TRBV11-2
CASSLDRFSGAHNEQFF
>TRBV7-8
CASSLRLAGGGEQFF
>TRBV30
CAWSVNGSPLHF
>TRBV4-1
CANSPGGGEQFF
>TRBV28
CASSFTSLSGRAFNEQFF
>TRBV2
CASRGLATRDEQYF
>TRBV29-1
CSVPSGGAGANVLTF
>TRBV11-2
CASTAFPGTAFSGNTIYF
>TRBV6-5
CASSKQQGAWTEAFF
>TRBV5-4
CASSLGLGGGNSPLHF